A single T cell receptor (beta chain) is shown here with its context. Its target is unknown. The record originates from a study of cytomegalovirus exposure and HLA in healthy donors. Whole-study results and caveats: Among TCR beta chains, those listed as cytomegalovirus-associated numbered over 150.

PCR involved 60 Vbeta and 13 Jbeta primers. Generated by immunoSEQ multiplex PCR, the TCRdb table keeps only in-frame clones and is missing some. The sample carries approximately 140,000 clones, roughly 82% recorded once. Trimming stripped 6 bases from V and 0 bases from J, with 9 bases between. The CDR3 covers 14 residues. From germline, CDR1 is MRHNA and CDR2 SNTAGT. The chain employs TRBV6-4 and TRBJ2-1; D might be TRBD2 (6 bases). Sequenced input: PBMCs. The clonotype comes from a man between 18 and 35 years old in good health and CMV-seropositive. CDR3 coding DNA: TGTGCCAGCAGGGCGGGGAGCTCCTACAATGAGCAGTTCTTC. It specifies CASRAGSSYNEQFF.